The next 16 T cell receptor beta chains were all read from a single sample in a study of CD8 T cells in ankylosing spondylitis. Study-wide results and caveats: Ankylosing spondylitis blood appeared to be characterized by a TCR beta motif of roughly eight highly homologous variants.

From the 5' RACE reads, TCRdb called clonotypes with MiXCR, one entry per CDR3 protein. The sample has more than 600,000 distinct CDR3 sequences, roughly 20% seen once; the top ten hold under 20%. No antigen has been assigned to these receptors. Material for sequencing was blood, either unsorted or a sorted T cell fraction (not recorded which). Receptors were obtained from a male donor with ankylosing spondylitis.

This sequence joins TRBV12-3 or TRBV12-4 and TRBJ1-1; 8 bases map to TRBD1. This CDR3 region has 15 residues. V shed 2 bases and J 4 bases; nucleotides not matched to a gene: 6. CDR3 DNA: TGTGCCAGCAGTTTAAGGACAGGGAGGTTCACTGAAGCTTTCTTT. This gives the protein CASSLRTGRFTEAFF.

The chain recombines TRBV5-1 with TRBJ1-5; perhaps TRBD1 as D (5 bases). Germline V gives CDR1 SGHRS, CDR2 YFSETQ. The CDR3 contains 15 residues. V lost 3 bases and J 1 base, leaving 11 bases between the germline ends. The CDR3 DNA follows: TGCGCCAGCAGCTGGGGGGGAGTGAGCAATCAGCCCCAGCATTTT. It encodes CASSWGGVSNQPQHF.

This clonotype showed up just a few times. The chain couples TRBV9 to TRBJ2-2; D gene uncertain. Per germline, CDR1 SGDLS and CDR2 YYNGEE. This CDR3 comprises 13 residues. Trimming removed 5 bases from V and 6 bases from J, with 11 bases in between. DNA of the CDR3: TGTGCCAGCAGTCCCCTGAGGTCCGGGGAGCTGTTTTTT. Its translation: CASSPLRSGELFF.

The CDR3 protein is CASSGGVFGGYTF. CDR3 DNA sequence: TGTGCCAGCAGCGGGGGGGTATTCGGTGGCTACACCTTC. The V call is TRBV6-2 or TRBV6-3, the J call TRBJ1-2; D might be TRBD1 (5 bases). The CDR3 extends over 13 amino acids. V was pared by 6 bases and J by 7 bases, with 15 bases between. Germline assignment: CDR1 MNHEY and CDR2 SVGEGT.

The chain has TRBV9 and TRBJ2-1, with D perhaps given as TRBD1 or TRBD2 (5 bases each). The germline V and J ends were trimmed by 0 bases and 4 bases, with 11 bases remaining between them. This CDR3 contains 15 residues. Germline CDR1 and CDR2: SGDLS and YYNGEE. The CDR3 loop reads CASSVEPGPYNEQFF. DNA of the CDR3: TGTGCCAGCAGCGTAGAGCCGGGACCGTACAATGAGCAGTTCTTC.

This clonotype appeared a single time. The chain links TRBV25-1 to TRBJ2-7; 13 nucleotides match TRBD2. The CDR3 covers 16 residues. Trimming removed 4 bases from V and 9 bases from J; junction bases left unmatched: 12. Germline V gene lookup returns CDR1 MGHDK and CDR2 SYGVNS. CDR3 coding DNA: TGTGCCAGCAGTGCGCCCGGGACTAGCGGGGCTACGGGGCAGTACTTC. Translation gives CASSAPGTSGATGQYF.

J is TRBJ2-5 and V is TRBV6-2 or TRBV6-3; D might be TRBD2 (6 bases). Trimming pared 7 bases from V and 2 bases from J, leaving 14 bases between. Germline-derived CDR1 and CDR2 are MNHEY and SVGEGT. The CDR3 totals 14 residues. The CDR3 DNA sequence: TGTGCCAGCATGGTTAGGGGAGGACAAGAGACCCAGTACTTC. It codes for CASMVRGGQETQYF.

This rearrangement joins TRBV7-9 to TRBJ2-5; 11 bases are a match to TRBD2. V lost 1 base, J lost 4 bases, and 5 bases stayed unmatched. This CDR3 region has 16 residues. Germline loops: CDR1 SEHNR, CDR2 FQNEAQ (reference sequence). The CDR3 DNA reads TGTGCCAGCAGCTTAGGAACTAGCGGGGGTGGAGAGACCCAGTACTTC. Amino acid sequence: CASSLGTSGGGETQYF.

This clonotype was picked up a small number of times. V usage is TRBV3-1 and J usage is TRBJ2-1, with D perhaps matching TRBD2 (6 bases). Trimming cost V 0 bases and J 6 bases, with 21 bases left between them. Germline V gene data show CDR1 as LGHDT and CDR2 as YNNKEL (reference sequence). CDR3 length equals 18 residues. As DNA, the CDR3 is TGTGCCAGCAGCCAAGATCGGGCTCGGCTAGCGTTTTTCAATGAGCAGTTCTTC. This sequence encodes CASSQDRARLAFFNEQFF.

The chain has TRBV7-9 and TRBJ2-1; weak D call: TRBD1 (6 bases). The germline CDR1 and CDR2 sequences are SEHNR and FQNEAQ (reference sequence). This CDR3 spans 13 amino acids. The germline V and J ends were trimmed by 3 bases and 7 bases, with 10 bases remaining between them. The CDR3, as DNA: TGTGCCAGCAGCTTGACAGGTTCGAATGAGCAGTTCTTC. Translating it yields CASSLTGSNEQFF.

The rearrangement joins TRBV9 to TRBJ2-3; 7 bases fit TRBD1. The germline V gene encodes CDR1 SGDLS and CDR2 YYNGEE. After removal of 2 bases from V and 2 bases from J, the junction contained 8 bases not matched to a gene. The CDR3 is made up of 16 amino acids. DNA for the CDR3: TGTGCCAGCAGCGTTTTGAGGCAGGGGGACACAGATACGCAGTATTTT. Its translation is CASSVLRQGDTDTQYF.

The chain combines TRBV24-1 with TRBJ2-1; a possible D gene is TRBD2 (6 bases). Trimming took off 6 bases at V and 6 bases at J, with 17 bases between the two ends. This CDR3 has 15 residues. CDR1 and CDR2 from the germline V gene are KGHDR and SFDVKD. The CDR3 here is CATSPAGMRFNEQFF. For the CDR3, the DNA is TGTGCCACCAGTCCAGCGGGTATGAGGTTCAATGAGCAGTTCTTC.

This clonotype was seen at least ten times. V is TRBV4-3 and J is TRBJ2-3; no reliable D call. This CDR3 has 14 amino acids. Trimming stripped 2 bases from V and 5 bases from J, with 11 bases between. Germline-derived CDR1 and CDR2 are LGHNA and YSLEER. The CDR3 DNA reads as TGCGCCAGCAGCCAATACGAAGGCAGAGATACGCAGTATTTT. Translating gives CASSQYEGRDTQYF.

This clonotype was observed a few times. The chain uses TRBV5-1 and TRBJ1-1; 11 bases line up with TRBD1. This CDR3 has 15 amino acids. Losses at the gene ends were 7 bases for V and 3 bases for J; bases not matched to a gene: 8. CDR1 is SGHRS and CDR2 is YFSETQ in the germline V gene. The CDR3 DNA is TGCGCCAGCGGCGGGACAGGGGGACTCGACACTGAAGCTTTCTTT. It translates to CASGGTGGLDTEAFF.

This clonotype turned up a few times. The chain joins TRBV6-2 or TRBV6-3 to TRBJ1-1, with TRBD1 as a possible D gene (6 bases). V lost 7 bases and J 4 bases, leaving 16 bases between the germline ends. CDR1 is MNHEY, CDR2 SVGEGT, per germline. This CDR3 is 14 amino acids long. CDR3 sequence (DNA): TGTGCCAGCACCCCAGGGGCGGGCGGCACTGAAGCTTTCTTT. Its translation is CASTPGAGGTEAFF.

The V call is TRBV5-1, the J call TRBJ2-3, with 7 bases fitting TRBD1. In germline, CDR1 is SGHRS, CDR2 YFSETQ. V lost 2 bases to trimming and J lost 3 bases; unmatched junction nucleotides: 6. The CDR3 is 15 amino acids. The CDR3 DNA reads TGCGCCAGCAGCTTCGGGGACAGATCTACAGATACGCAGTATTTT. Translated, it gives CASSFGDRSTDTQYF.